This T cell receptor (beta chain) was identified during a study of T cell changes during pregnancy in multiple sclerosis. This clone is a singleton in its sample. TCRdb's table, derived via immunoSEQ multiplex PCR, lists solely in-frame clones and lacks some. The sample consists of 90,000 to 95,000 clones, 80% to 95% of them appearing once. Germline CDR1 and CDR2: SGHDT and YYEEEE. The CDR3 is 15 amino acids. V dropped 4 bases and J dropped 0 bases, with 13 bases sitting between them. V is TRBV5-6 and J is TRBJ1-2, with D unresolved. The receptor's source is a female donor with multiple sclerosis, enrolled in a pregnancy study. Sequencing used peripheral blood, obtained in the first trimester of pregnancy. This chain's CDR3 is CASSPPGGANYGYTF. The DNA of the CDR3 is TGTGCCAGCAGCCCACCGGGTGGAGCTAACTATGGCTACACCTTC.